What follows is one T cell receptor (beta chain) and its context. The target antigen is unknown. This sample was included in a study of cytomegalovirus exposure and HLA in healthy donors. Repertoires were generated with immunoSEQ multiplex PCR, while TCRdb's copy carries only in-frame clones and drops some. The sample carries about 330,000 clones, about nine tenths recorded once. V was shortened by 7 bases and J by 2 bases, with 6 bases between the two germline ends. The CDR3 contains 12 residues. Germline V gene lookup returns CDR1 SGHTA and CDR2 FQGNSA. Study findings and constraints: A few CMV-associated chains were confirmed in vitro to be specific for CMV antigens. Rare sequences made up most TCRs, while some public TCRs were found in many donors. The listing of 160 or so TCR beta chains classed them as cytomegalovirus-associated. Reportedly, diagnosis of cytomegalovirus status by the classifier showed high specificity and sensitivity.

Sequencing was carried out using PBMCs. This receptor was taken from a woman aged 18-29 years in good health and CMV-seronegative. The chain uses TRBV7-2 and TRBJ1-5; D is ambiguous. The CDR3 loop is CASTAGNQPQHF. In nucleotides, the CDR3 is TGTGCCAGCACCGCGGGCAATCAGCCCCAGCATTTT.